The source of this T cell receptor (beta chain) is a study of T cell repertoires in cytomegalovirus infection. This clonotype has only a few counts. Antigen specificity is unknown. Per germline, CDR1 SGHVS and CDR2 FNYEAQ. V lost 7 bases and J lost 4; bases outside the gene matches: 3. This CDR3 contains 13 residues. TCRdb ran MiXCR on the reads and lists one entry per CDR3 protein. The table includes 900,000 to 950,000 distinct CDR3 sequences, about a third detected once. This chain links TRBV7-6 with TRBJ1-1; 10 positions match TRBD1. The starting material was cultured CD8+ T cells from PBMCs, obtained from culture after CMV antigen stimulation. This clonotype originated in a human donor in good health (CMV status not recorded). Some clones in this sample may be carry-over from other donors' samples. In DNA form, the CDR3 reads TGTGCCAGCAAGACAGGGGGCGGCACTGAAGCTTTCTTT. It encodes CASKTGGGTEAFF. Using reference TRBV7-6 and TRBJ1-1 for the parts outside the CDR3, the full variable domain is GAGVSQSPRYKVTKRGQDVALRCDPISGHVSLYWYRQALGQGPEFLTYFNYEAQQDKSGLPNDRFSAERPEGSISTLTIQRTEQRDSAMYRCASKTGGGTEAFFGQGTRLTVV.